This TCR beta chain was recovered during a study of regulatory T cells in long-lasting Graves disease. Study-level background: Persistent Graves' disease required over 5 years of antithyroid drugs and positive TSH receptor antibodies. Study-level points and caveats: Repertoires from persistent disease leaned toward TRBV28, TRBJ1-2 and TRBJ2-5.

This CDR3 comprises 15 residues. Germline-derived CDR1 and CDR2 are MDHEN and SYDVKM. Losses at the gene ends were 5 bases for V and 1 base for J; bases not matched to a gene: 5. This sample's time point: persistent/refractory GD, antithyroid drugs over 5 years with positive TRAb. PBMC-extracted RNA yielded the TCR library. This clonotype has ten or more counts. The antigen remains unidentified. Relying on iRepertoire HTBI primers and Arm-PCR of CDR3 regions, the team built TCR beta libraries. TCRdb fed the multiplex PCR reads into MiXCR, producing one record per CDR3 protein. The sample consists of over 250,000 distinct CDR3 sequences, more than 20% of them appearing once.

This specimen consisted of peripheral blood mononuclear cells (PBMCs), obtained when the disease was refractory, from a patient treated with antithyroid drugs. This TCR came from a female donor with Graves disease. This chain connects TRBV28 to TRBJ2-5; the match to TRBD2 covers 9 bases. The CDR3 is CASSPPSGTQETQYF. The CDR3 DNA reads TGTGCCAGCAGTCCGCCTAGCGGGACCCAAGAGACCCAGTACTTC.